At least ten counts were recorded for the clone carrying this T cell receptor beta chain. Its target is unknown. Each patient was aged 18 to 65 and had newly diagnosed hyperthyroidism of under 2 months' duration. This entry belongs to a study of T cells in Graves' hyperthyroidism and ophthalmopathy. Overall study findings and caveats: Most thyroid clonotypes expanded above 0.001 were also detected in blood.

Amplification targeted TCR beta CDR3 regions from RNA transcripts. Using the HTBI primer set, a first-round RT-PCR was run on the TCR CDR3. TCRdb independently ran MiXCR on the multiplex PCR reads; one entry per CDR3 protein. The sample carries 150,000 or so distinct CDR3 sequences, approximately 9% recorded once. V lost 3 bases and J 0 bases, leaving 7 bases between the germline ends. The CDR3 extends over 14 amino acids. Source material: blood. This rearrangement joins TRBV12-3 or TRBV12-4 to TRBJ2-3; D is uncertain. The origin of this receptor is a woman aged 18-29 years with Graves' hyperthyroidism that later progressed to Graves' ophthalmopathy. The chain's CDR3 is CASSFGQSTDTQYF. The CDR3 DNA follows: TGTGCCAGCAGTTTCGGGCAGAGCACAGATACGCAGTATTTT.